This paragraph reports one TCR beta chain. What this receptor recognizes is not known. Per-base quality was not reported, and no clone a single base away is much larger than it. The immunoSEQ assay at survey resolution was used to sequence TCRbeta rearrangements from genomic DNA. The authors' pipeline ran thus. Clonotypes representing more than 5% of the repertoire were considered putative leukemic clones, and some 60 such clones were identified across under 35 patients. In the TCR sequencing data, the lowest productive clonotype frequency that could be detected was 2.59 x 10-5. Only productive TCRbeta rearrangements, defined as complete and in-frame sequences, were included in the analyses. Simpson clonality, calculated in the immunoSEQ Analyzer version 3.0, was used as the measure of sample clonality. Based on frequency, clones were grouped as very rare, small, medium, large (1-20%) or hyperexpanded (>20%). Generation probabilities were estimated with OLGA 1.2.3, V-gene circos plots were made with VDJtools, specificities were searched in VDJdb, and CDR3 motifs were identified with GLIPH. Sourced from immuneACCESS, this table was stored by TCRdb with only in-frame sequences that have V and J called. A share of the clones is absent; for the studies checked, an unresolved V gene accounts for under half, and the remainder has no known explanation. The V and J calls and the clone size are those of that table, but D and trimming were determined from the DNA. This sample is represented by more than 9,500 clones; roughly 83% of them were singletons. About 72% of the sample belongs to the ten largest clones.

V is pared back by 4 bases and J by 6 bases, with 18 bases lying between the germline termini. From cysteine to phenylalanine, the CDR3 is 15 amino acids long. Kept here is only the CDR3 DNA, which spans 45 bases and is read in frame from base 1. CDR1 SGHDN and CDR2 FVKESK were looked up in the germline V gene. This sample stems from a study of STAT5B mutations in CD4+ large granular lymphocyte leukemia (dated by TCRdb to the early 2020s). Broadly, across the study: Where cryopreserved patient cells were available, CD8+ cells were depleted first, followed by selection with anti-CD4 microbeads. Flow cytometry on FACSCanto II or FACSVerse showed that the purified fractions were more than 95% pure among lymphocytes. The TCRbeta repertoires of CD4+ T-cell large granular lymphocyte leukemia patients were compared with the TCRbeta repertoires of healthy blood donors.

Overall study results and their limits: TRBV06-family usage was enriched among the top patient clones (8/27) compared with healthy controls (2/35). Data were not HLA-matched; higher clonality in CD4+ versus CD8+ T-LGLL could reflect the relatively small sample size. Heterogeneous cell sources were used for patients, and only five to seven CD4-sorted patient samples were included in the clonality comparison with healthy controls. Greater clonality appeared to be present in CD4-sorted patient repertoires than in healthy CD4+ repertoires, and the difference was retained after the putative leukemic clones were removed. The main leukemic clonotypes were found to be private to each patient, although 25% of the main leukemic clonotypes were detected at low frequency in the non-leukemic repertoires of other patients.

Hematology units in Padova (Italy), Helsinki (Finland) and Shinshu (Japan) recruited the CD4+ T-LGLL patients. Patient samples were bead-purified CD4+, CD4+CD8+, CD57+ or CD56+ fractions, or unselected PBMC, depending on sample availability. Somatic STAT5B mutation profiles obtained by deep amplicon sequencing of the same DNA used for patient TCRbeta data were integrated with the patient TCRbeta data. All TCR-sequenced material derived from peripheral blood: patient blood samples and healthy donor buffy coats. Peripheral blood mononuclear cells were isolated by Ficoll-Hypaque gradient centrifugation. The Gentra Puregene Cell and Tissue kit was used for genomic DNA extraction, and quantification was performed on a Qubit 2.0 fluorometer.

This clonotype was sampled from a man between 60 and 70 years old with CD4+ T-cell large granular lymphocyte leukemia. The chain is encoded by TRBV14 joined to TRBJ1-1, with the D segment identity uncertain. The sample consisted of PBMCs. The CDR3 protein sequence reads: CASSPGLGLSPEAFF. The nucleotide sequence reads TGTGCCAGCAGCCCAGGCCTAGGGCTATCCCCTGAAGCTTTCTTT.